The source of this T cell receptor beta chain is a study of cytomegalovirus exposure and HLA in healthy donors. Trimming left V 3 bases short and J 1 base short, with 10 bases between. The CDR3 length is 15 residues. Germline lookup yields CDR1 KGHSH and CDR2 LQKENI. The PCR made use of 60 Vbeta and 13 Jbeta primers. Sequenced by immunoSEQ multiplex PCR; TCRdb stores in-frame clones only, minus some. This sample's table has tens of thousands of clones. This receptor was obtained from a female donor in good health and CMV-seropositive. The chain is built from TRBV18 and TRBJ2-1, with a possible D match to TRBD2 (5 bases). Sequenced: PBMCs. The CDR3 loop reads CASSPREPSYNEQFF. In nucleotides, the CDR3 is TGTGCCAGCTCACCTCGGGAACCGTCCTACAATGAGCAGTTCTTC.